There are many counts of the clone carrying this T cell receptor (beta chain). The CDR3 runs 13 residues. With 7 bases removed from V and 0 bases from J, the gap between germline ends came to 10 bases. CDR1 and CDR2 from the germline V gene are MDHEN and SYDVKM. This sample stems from a study of early T cells in non-severe SARS-CoV-2 infection. Study-level background: Bulk RNA isolated from unsorted whole blood underwent sequencing; chains were not paired.

MiXCR, applied by TCRdb to the 5' RACE reads, yields one record per CDR3 protein. The repertoire holds fewer than 50,000 distinct CDR3 sequences, around 6.1% seen once, with 9.5% to 15% in the top ten. Input material: whole blood. The chain has TRBV28 and TRBJ2-7, with D tentatively TRBD1 (5 bases). The sequence was collected from an adult who was a healthcare worker with PCR-confirmed SARS-CoV-2 infection or an uninfected control (not recorded which). The DNA for the CDR3 is TGTGCCAGCATCCAGGGTAGCTCCTACGAGCAGTACTTC. This sequence encodes CASIQGSSYEQYF.